The clone carrying this T cell receptor (beta chain) has only a few counts. Its target is unknown. TCRdb independently ran MiXCR on the RACE reads; one entry per CDR3 protein. The top ten clones hold roughly 4.9% of a sample with 65,000 to 90,000 distinct CDR3 sequences, about 15% of them seen once. The sample comes from a study of human T cells and chemical hapten exposure. Looking at the study overall: The variation in per-sample TCR yields arose mainly from small differences in pooled library volumes.

The study's findings and limits: Following DPC sensitization, TCRs present above 1 in 1000 frequency showed no change.

Time point meaning: pre-sensitization, week 0. Treatment given: therapeutic diphenylcyclopropenone sensitization with weekly scalp DPC. Alopecia patients between 18 and 70 years old and suitable for DPC were used as donors. Unfractionated whole blood was the source from which total RNA was extracted. The sequence came from a woman between 50 and 59 years old with alopecia areata. Some clones in this sample may be carry-over from other donors' samples. The material was whole blood, obtained in connection with sensitization to the hapten diphenylcyclopropenone (DPC).

The CDR3 protein is CASSQEKGWLAGEQFF. The CDR3 bases are TGCGCCAGCAGCCAAGAGAAGGGGTGGCTAGCGGGCGAGCAGTTCTTC. This chain uses TRBV4-1 with TRBJ2-1; TRBD2 matches at 8 bases. Trimming cost V 0 bases and J 10 bases; bases outside gene matches: 11. Germline CDR1 MGHRA, CDR2 YSYEKL. The length of the CDR3 is 16 residues.